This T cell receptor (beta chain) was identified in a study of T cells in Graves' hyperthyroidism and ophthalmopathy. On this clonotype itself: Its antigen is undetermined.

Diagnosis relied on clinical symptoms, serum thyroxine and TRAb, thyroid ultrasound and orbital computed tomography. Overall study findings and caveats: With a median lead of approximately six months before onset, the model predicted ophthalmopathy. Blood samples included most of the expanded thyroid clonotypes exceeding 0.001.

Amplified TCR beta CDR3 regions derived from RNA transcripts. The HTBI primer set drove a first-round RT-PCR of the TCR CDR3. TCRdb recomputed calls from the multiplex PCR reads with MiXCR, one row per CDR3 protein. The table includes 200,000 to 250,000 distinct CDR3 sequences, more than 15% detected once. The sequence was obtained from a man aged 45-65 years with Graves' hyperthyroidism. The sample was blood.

The CDR3 DNA reads as TGTGCCAGCAATTCACCCAAGGGTGAAGCTTTCTTT. It encodes CASNSPKGEAFF. V is TRBV12-3 or TRBV12-4 and J is TRBJ1-1; no clear D. This CDR3 region has 12 residues. The V end was cut by 7 bases, the J end by 7 bases, with 13 bases between.